The clone carrying this T cell receptor (beta chain) was seen a few times. What it binds is not known. This sample stems from a study of vaccination and CD4 T cells after COVID-19. Looking at the study overall: As their vaccination, participants received two doses of either BNT162b2 or mRNA-1273 vaccine.

The treatment is: approximately 9-day PBMC culture with coronavirus spike peptide pools or control peptides (ViraFEST assay). For ViraFEST, peptide pools expanded antigen-specific T cells, after which the TCRs were sequenced. V trimming: 1 base; J trimming: 5 bases; junction bases outside the gene matches: 9. Germline V lookup: CDR1 SGHTA, CDR2 FQGNSA. The CDR3 extends over 16 amino acids. CD4+ T cells that had been cultured provided DNA sequenced with the Oncomine TCR Beta short-read assay. Scientists extracted genomic DNA from CD4+ T cells grown in culture. TCRdb re-analysed the PCR reads in MiXCR, keeping a single row per CDR3 protein. The sample records some 22,000 distinct CDR3 sequences, around two thirds being singletons.

Sequenced here: CD4+ T cells from blood, cultured in vitro, sampled before SARS-CoV-2 vaccination. The sequence came from a human donor who received a COVID-19 vaccine. V is TRBV7-2 and J is TRBJ2-5; TRBD2 matches at 8 bases. DNA for the CDR3: TGTGCCAGCAGCTTAGGCACTCGCGGGGGGATGGAGACCCAGTACTTC. Protein product: CASSLGTRGGMETQYF.